The clone carrying this T cell receptor (beta chain) came up once. The sample is drawn from a study of blood T cells in healthy people across ages. Approximately 10 milliliters was the volume of peripheral blood drawn from each donor. Losses at the gene ends were 2 bases for V and 11 bases for J; bases not matched to a gene: 15. The CDR3 runs 16 residues. Germline values: CDR1 LGHDT, CDR2 YNNKEL (reference sequence). Combining a sample-barcoded 5' primer with a J-beta primer mix, a second PCR ran for 7 to 11 cycles. A 12-random-nucleotide template-switch adaptor tagged each cDNA molecule. From the 5' RACE reads, TCRdb called clonotypes with MiXCR, one entry per CDR3 protein. The sample holds hundreds of thousands of distinct CDR3 sequences, 49% seen once.

The TCR comes from a woman aged 60-70 years in good health. The specimen sequenced was blood. The chain links TRBV3-1 to TRBJ2-5; 9 nucleotides align to TRBD1. For the CDR3, the DNA is TGTGCCAGCAGCCAATTGGGACAGGGTTCGGGAAATGAGCAGTACTTC. It is translated as CASSQLGQGSGNEQYF.